Below, 7 T cell receptor beta chains from the same sample are listed, as sequenced in a study of shared clonotypes between healthy human individuals. Sequenced by immunoSEQ multiplex PCR; TCRdb stores in-frame clones only, minus some. The table includes about 1.1 million clones, about 80% detected once. Sequencing was performed on memory CD4+ T cells from PBMCs. Stated subset: CD45RA-negative fraction. Receptors were obtained from a young man in good health. Some clones in this sample may be carry-over from other donors' samples.

This clone showed up just a few times. V gene TRBV7-9 combines with J gene TRBJ2-7; 7 nucleotides align to TRBD2. The length of the CDR3 is 14 residues. CDR1 is SEHNR and CDR2 is FQNEAQ in the germline V gene (reference sequence). V dropped 4 bases and J dropped 2; count of bases not matched to a gene: 5. The chain's CDR3 is CASSSSGGTYEQYF. As DNA, the CDR3 is TGTGCCAGCAGCTCTAGCGGTGGTACCTACGAGCAGTACTTC.

This clone was recorded only once. The chain has TRBV28 and TRBJ2-4; D might be TRBD2 (6 bases). The CDR3 extends over 15 amino acids. Germline V gene sequence: CDR1 MDHEN, CDR2 SYDVKM. Trimming shortened V by 5 bases and J by 0 bases, and 11 bases separated the two germline ends. The CDR3 sequence: CASSPMGLAKNIQYF. For the CDR3, the DNA is TGTGCCAGCAGTCCGATGGGACTAGCCAAAAACATTCAGTACTTC.

This chain links TRBV10-3 with TRBJ1-1, with D possibly matching TRBD1 (6 bases). V gave up 8 bases and J gave up 10 bases, with 20 bases separating them. CDR1 is ENHRY, CDR2 SYGVKD, per germline. The CDR3 is 13 amino acids. Here the CDR3 DNA reads TGTGCCATCGCCGGGGCATTGGGGGCGGGAGCTTTCTTT. Translating gives CAIAGALGAGAFF.

About this clone itself: An end of the junction differs from the germline gene, which may be a read error. The chain joins TRBV11-1 to TRBJ1-1; D remains ambiguous. The CDR3 contains 15 residues. CDR1 SGHAT and CDR2 FQDESV come from the germline V gene (reference sequence). The CDR3 coding sequence is TGTGCCAGCAGCTTAAATAAGGGAGGGAACACTGAATCTTTCTTT. Its translation: CASSLNKGGNTESFF.

The chain has TRBV28 and TRBJ2-5; D possibly corresponds to TRBD2 (5 bases). The germline V gene has CDR1 MDHEN and CDR2 SYDVKM. The CDR3 extends over 15 amino acids. Trimming removed 7 bases from V and 4 bases from J, with 19 bases in between. CDR3 region: CASTTRRGSGETQYF. DNA for the CDR3: TGTGCCAGCACCACTCGTCGGGGTTCTGGAGAGACCCAGTACTTC.

This CDR3 reads CASRPTGISGYTF. The CDR3 DNA reads TGTGCCAGCAGGCCGACAGGGATTAGCGGCTACACCTTC. V and J are TRBV7-3 and TRBJ1-2; TRBD1 agrees at 7 bases. This CDR3 contains 13 residues. The germline V gene encodes CDR1 SGHTA and CDR2 FQGTGA. Unmatched junction bases numbered 9, after V lost 6 bases and J lost 8 bases.

The CDR3 here is CASSQDSRTRSYNEQFF. The CDR3 nucleotides are TGTGCCAGCAGCCAAGATTCTAGGACCCGCTCCTACAATGAGCAGTTCTTC. The chain has TRBV4-2 and TRBJ2-1, with D unresolved. The germline gives CDR1 LGHNA, CDR2 YNFKEQ. Deletions cut 0 bases from V and 0 bases from J, with 12 bases between. The CDR3 consists of 17 residues.